This T cell receptor (beta chain) was retrieved from a study of T cell responses to AZD1222 COVID-19 vaccine. Assay: immunoSEQ multiplex PCR; the TCRdb copy retains only in-frame clones and omits some. The sample yields about 180,000 clones, just over 85% seen once. The germline V gene has CDR1 LNHDA and CDR2 SQIVND (reference sequence). The CDR3 has 15 residues. V was shortened by 1 base and J by 0 bases, with 8 bases between the two germline ends. Sequencing was performed on peripheral blood, taken 28 days after the second AZD1222 dose. The gene calls are TRBV19 and TRBJ2-3; D remains ambiguous. This sequence was found in an adult who received the AZD1222 COVID-19 vaccine. The CDR3 spells CASSIAAISTDTQYF. The CDR3 nucleotides read TGTGCCAGTAGTATAGCCGCGATTAGCACAGATACGCAGTATTTT.